This TCR beta chain was captured by sequencing in a study of T cell repertoires in ileal Crohn's disease (dated by TCRdb to about 2019). About the study as a whole: At the time of surgery, roughly 35% of patients were active smokers, and the median duration of disease was 7.5 to 8.5 years. Every patient underwent surgery because of a complication, which was stricturing disease in approximately 61% and penetrating disease in around 39%. Roughly half of the patients were given postoperative therapy, with more than 15 on anti-TNF agents and about ten on thiopurines. A prospective multicentre cohort supplied the roughly 57 Crohn's disease patients whose TCR repertoires were analysed. The study ran alongside a multicentre cohort designed to identify predictors of early endoscopic recurrence after ileocolonic resection. A Rutgeerts score above i0 was used to define endoscopic postoperative recurrence. A total of some 150 mucosal samples from roughly 60 patients were sequenced, collected from several sites on the surgical specimen and at postoperative endoscopy. What the study reported, not specific to this receptor: Only a subgroup of patients, of unstated size, had mucosal CD4 and CD8 T cells sorted and sequenced. A significantly higher proportion of clonal expansions was observed in active smokers at surgery than in non-smokers (approximately 26% vs 17%, p=0.02). Higher high-frequency clone percentages at surgery were associated with endoscopic recurrence; all patients with clonality above 26.8% (18/57) had recurrence. More high-frequency clones were carried by sorted CD8 T cells than by CD4 T cells, suggesting that mucosal expansions were mainly CD8.

From its cysteine to its phenylalanine, the CDR3 spans 14 amino acids. Solely the CDR3 DNA is kept, with 42 bases framed from the first base. V and J are truncated by 1 base and 8 bases respectively, leaving an intervening sequence of 10 bases. The germline V gene encodes CDR1 SGDLS and CDR2 YYNGEE. A note on this clone: Its antigen remains undetermined. One base away there is no much larger clone; base qualities are not given.

Roughly 500 nanograms of biopsy DNA per sample were submitted for commercial TCRB immunosequencing. A two-step, amplification bias-controlled multiplex PCR was used by Adaptive Biotechnology to amplify CDR3 regions from genomic DNA. In the first PCR, primers covered every V and J gene segment, and in the second PCR, barcodes and Illumina adapters were added. CDR3 libraries were sequenced using an Illumina instrument. The authors' pipeline ran thus. The analysis drew on both the pipelines supplied by the vendor and custom analysis of the raw data in R/Bioconductor running R version 3.3.0. Clonality, which ranges from 0 to 1, was calculated as the inverse of the normalised Shannon entropy across all productive clones. High-frequency clones were defined as the share of the repertoire taken up by the top 100 clones, keeping only clones that passed a 95% confidence test. Overlap between samples was measured with the Morisita-Horn index, while repertoire diversity was measured with the Simpson index. What TCRdb holds here is the immuneACCESS table cut down to in-frame rearrangements. Part of the clones is not present; checked against another copy, under half of the missing clones reflect an unresolved V gene, and the others are unexplained. For V, J and clone size, that table is used; D and trimming come from the DNA. This sample has tens of thousands of clones in its table, and about 81% of those were observed once. Roughly 5.5% of the sample is held by the ten biggest clonotypes.

Eligible patients were adults with ileal or ileocolonic Crohn's disease who had an indication for ileocolonic resection. Whole ileal mucosal biopsies were kept frozen at -80 degrees C prior to DNA extraction. Genomic DNA was extracted from frozen whole biopsies using a TRizol-based method and was quantified with a NanoDrop 2000 spectrophotometer. This clonotype was obtained from an adult with Crohn's disease. Material for sequencing was ileal tissue. The chain employs TRBV9 and TRBJ1-6; TRBD1 might be the D gene, on 6 matching bases. CDR3 loop: CASSVNQGYSPLHF. The base sequence is TGTGCCAGCAGCGTAAACCAGGGGTATTCACCCCTCCACTTT.